The T cell receptor (beta chain) under discussion was sequenced for a study of Graves' ophthalmopathy and Graves' hyperthyroidism. The study amplified TCR beta CDR3 regions using RNA transcripts. In the first round, RT-PCR was carried out with HTBI primers, and a multiplex PCR formed the second round. TCRdb processed the multiplex PCR reads anew with MiXCR; each CDR3 protein has one entry. The profile shows 650,000 to 900,000 distinct CDR3 sequences, 40% of them singletons. This sequence was found in an adult man with Graves' ophthalmopathy. Sequencing input: peripheral blood.

CDR3 residues: CASTDPRTRNTGELFF. The CDR3 coding sequence is TGTGCCAGCACCGACCCCCGTACTAGGAACACCGGGGAGCTGTTTTTT. The chain recombines TRBV10-3 with TRBJ2-2; D may be TRBD2 (5 bases). The CDR3 is 16 amino acids. The germline V and J ends were trimmed by 10 bases and 1 base, with 19 bases remaining between them. CDR1 is ENHRY and CDR2 is SYGVKD in the germline V gene.